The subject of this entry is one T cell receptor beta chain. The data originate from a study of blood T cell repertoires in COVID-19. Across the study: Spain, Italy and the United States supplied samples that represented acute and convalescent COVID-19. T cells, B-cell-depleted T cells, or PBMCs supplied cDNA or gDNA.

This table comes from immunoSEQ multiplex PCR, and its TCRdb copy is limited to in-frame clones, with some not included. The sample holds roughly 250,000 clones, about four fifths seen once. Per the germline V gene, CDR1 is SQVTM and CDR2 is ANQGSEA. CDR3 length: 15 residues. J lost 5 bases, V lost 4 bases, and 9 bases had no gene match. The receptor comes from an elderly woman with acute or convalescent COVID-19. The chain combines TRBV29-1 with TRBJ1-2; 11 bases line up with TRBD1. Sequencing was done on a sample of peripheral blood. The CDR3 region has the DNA TGCAGCGTTGGGACAGGGGGCGCGAAGGGTTATGGCTACACCTTC. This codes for CSVGTGGAKGYGYTF.